These 4 T cell receptor beta chains were sequenced from one sample in a study of molecular identifiers for immune sequencing clone quantification. TCRdb reprocessed the PCR reads via MiXCR and lists one record per CDR3 protein. The profile shows roughly 630,000 distinct CDR3 sequences, 25% of them singletons. Sequencing was performed on naive CD8+ T cells from blood, with Jurkat cell RNA spiked in. Described subset: FACS-sorted CD8+CD4-CCR7+CD45RA+ naive T cells. These TCRs come from a human donor in good health. Some libraries in this study had Jurkat cell RNA spiked in.

This sequence joins TRBV3-1 and TRBJ1-5, with D uncertain. V was cut by 8 bases and J by 3 bases, with 14 bases left in between. In germline, CDR1 is LGHDT, CDR2 YNNKEL (reference sequence). The CDR3 is 14 residues long. CDR3 in DNA: TGTGCCAGCTGCCGTTCAGGCCTCAATCAGCCCCAGCATTTT. This translates into CASCRSGLNQPQHF.

Concerning this clonotype itself: A much larger clonotype is one base distant, so this may be a read error. The V gene is TRBV7-8, the J gene TRBJ2-3; TRBD2 matches 11 bases. The length of the CDR3 is 17 residues. Germline V lookup: CDR1 SGHVS, CDR2 FQNEAQ. The CDR3 loop is CASSLLTSGASTDPQYF. In DNA, the CDR3 is TGTGCCAGCAGCTTATTGACTAGCGGGGCGAGCACAGATCCGCAGTATTTT.

As concerns this clonotype: This may arise from a read error, as a much more abundant clone is one base away. The CDR3 is CASSLWLAVSTDTQYF. DNA for the CDR3: TGTGCCAGCAGCTTGTGGTTAGCGGTAAGCACAGATACGCAGTATTTT. This rearrangement joins TRBV5-6 to TRBJ2-3, with D possibly TRBD2 on 6 matching bases. Germline V gene sequence: CDR1 SGHDT, CDR2 YYEEEE. V shed 1 base and J shed 0 bases, with 12 bases lying between them. CDR3 size: 16 residues.

The table lists this clonotype with many counts. The chain joins TRBV20-1 to TRBJ2-3, with D possibly being TRBD2 (6 bases). The germline V gene encodes CDR1 DFQATT and CDR2 SNEGSKA (reference sequence). V lost 1 base and J 4 bases, leaving 12 bases between the germline ends. The CDR3 runs to 14 residues. CDR3 protein: CSARGGEEPDTQYF. CDR3 bases: TGCAGTGCTAGAGGGGGGGAGGAACCAGATACGCAGTATTTT.